This TCR beta chain was documented in a study of T cell responses to AZD1222 COVID-19 vaccine (dated by TCRdb to the early 2020s). About the investigation overall: A total of 233 trial participants underwent TCR sequencing, of whom 200 to 220 had received two doses of AZD1222 and 26 had received two doses of the MenACWY control vaccine. Trial participants were enrolled into age subgroups of 18-55, 56-69 and 70-plus years, which contained approximately 150, 28 and 58 TCR-sequenced participants, respectively. On the study overall, not on this receptor specifically: Conclusions about previously exposed vaccinees are limited because only six or seven AZD1222 recipients were SARS-CoV-2 seropositive at baseline. In the small 56-69-year group, the increase in depth fell short of significance, most likely because of low power. A significant rise in spike-specific TCR breadth and depth was observed after two AZD1222 doses relative to day 0 and relative to MenACWY recipients. Epitopes outside the regions mutated in the B.1.351 and B.1.1.7 variants were reportedly recognized by nearly half of the unique spike-specific TCRs. The whole spike protein was spanned by vaccine-associated CD4 TCRs, and dominant responses were seen in regions 160-218 and 743-854. No day 14 peak-response samples were available, so repertoires were characterized only after the peak T cell response. Most participants were white British and females outnumbered males, and the authors suggested that clonal diversity may have been underestimated.

Trimming at the junction amounts to 5 bases on V and 9 bases on J, and the germline ends lie 13 bases apart. Including cysteine and phenylalanine, the CDR3 has 12 amino acids. The entry retains the CDR3 DNA only, 36 bases that are in frame from base 1. CDR1 and CDR2 are drawn from the germline V gene: SGHAT, FQNNGV. The CDR3 regions of human TCRbeta chains were analyzed by immunosequencing. In the paper's pipeline: TCRs in the repertoires were compared against a reference library of SARS-CoV-2-specific TCRs that had been generated with the MIRA antigen-specificity platform. Breadth was defined as the fraction of unique TCRs that were SARS-CoV-2-associated. Depth was defined as the fraction of total T cells that were SARS-CoV-2-associated. Using the MIRA data, each spike-specific TCR was assigned both to the spike region to which the TCR was reactive and to a CD4 or CD8 class. Log10-transformed breadth and depth values were compared by one-way ANOVA with Sidak's multiple comparisons tests. TCRdb mirrors the immuneACCESS table, restricted to in-frame sequences. Some clones are absent from its copies; in checked studies, under half trace to an unresolved V gene, and the reason for the others is unknown. V, J and clone size derive from that table, while D and trimming were established from the DNA sequence. This sample is represented by about 67,000 clones; roughly 80% of them were singletons. 5.5% to 8% of the sample is in the top ten clones.

Per the publication, the time point label means: about 28 days (+/-7) after the second vaccine dose. Because spike-specific TCR depth and breadth did not differ between the two schedules, AZD1222 recipients who got a second dose at roughly 4 weeks were pooled with those who got a second dose at roughly 12 weeks. The vaccinee samples were drawn from two UK trials, COV001 and COV002, one of which was a single-blind randomized controlled phase 2/3 trial testing AZD1222 (ChAdOx1 nCoV-19) in healthy adults. For TCRbeta chain sequencing, PBMC samples from trial participants were taken at day 0 and at day 28 after the second dose. A few counts support this clone. Its target antigen remains unknown. No quality values exist for individual bases; no much larger clone is one base distant.

The rearrangement combines TRBV11-2 with TRBJ1-1; the D gene assignment is ambiguous. The starting material was peripheral blood, obtained 28 days after the second AZD1222 dose. The source is an adult who received the AZD1222 COVID-19 vaccine. The sequence in DNA is TGTGCCAGCAGCCCTGGGCCTTATCAAGCTTTCTTT. Protein translation: CASSPGPYQAFF. This CDR3, with the reference TRBV11-2 and TRBJ1-1 proteins standing in past its ends, gives the full variable domain EAGVAQSPRYKIIEKRQSVAFWCNPISGHATLYWYQQILGQGPKLLIQFQNNGVVDDSQLPKDRFSAERLKGVDSTLKIQPAKLEDSAVYLCASSPGPYQAFFGQGTRLTVV.